This T cell receptor (beta chain) was obtained from a study of T cell responses to AZD1222 COVID-19 vaccine. V was cut by 4 bases and J by 2 bases, with 9 bases left in between. CDR1 is SGHRS, CDR2 YFSETQ, per germline. This CDR3 region has 13 residues. Clones were read by immunoSEQ multiplex PCR, and TCRdb kept only the in-frame ones, dropping some. This sample yields 110,000 or so clones, of which less than 95% are seen a single time; 5.4% belongs to the top ten. The source was peripheral blood, collected on day 0 of AZD1222 vaccination. This chain joins TRBV5-1 and TRBJ2-5; unclear D gene. The clonotype comes from an adult in good health. The CDR3 is CASSPTVQETQYF. The CDR3, as DNA: TGCGCCAGCAGCCCCACAGTTCAAGAGACCCAGTACTTC.